Listed below are T cell receptor beta chains from one sample, sequenced in a study of T cell repertoires in cytomegalovirus infection. MiXCR, applied by TCRdb to the reads, yields one record per CDR3 protein. The table shows about a million distinct CDR3 sequences, with around 30% occurring only once. These receptors have no identified antigens. The material sequenced was cultured CD8+ T cells from PBMCs, taken from culture after CMV antigen stimulation. The receptors were gathered from a human donor in good health (CMV status not recorded). Some clones in this sample may be carry-over from other donors' samples. Each CDR3 is given with its conserved first and last residue. A D gene is named only where the DNA matches it firmly. The listing skips clone size in some rows; elsewhere it reads once, few, many or a size class.

abundance: few; j_gene: TRBJ2-7; d_gene: NA; v_gene: TRBV7-6; CDR3nt: TGTGCCAGCAGCCCGCGGACCGGTAGCAACGAGCAGTACTTC; CDR3aa: CASSPRTGSNEQYF
abundance: NA; j_gene: TRBJ1-5; d_gene: TRBD1; v_gene: TRBV29-1; CDR3nt: TGCAGCGTTGAAGGAGGGGGCCCCGGCGAGCCCCAGCATTTT; CDR3aa: CSVEGGGPGEPQHF
abundance: few; j_gene: TRBJ2-7; d_gene: NA; v_gene: TRBV9; CDR3nt: TGTGCCAGCAGCGAGGGGGGGGCCTCCTACGAGCAGTACTTC; CDR3aa: CASSEGGASYEQYF
abundance: NA; j_gene: TRBJ2-1; d_gene: NA; v_gene: TRBV24-1; CDR3nt: TGTGCCACCAGTGATTTTATAGACAATGAGCAGTTCTTC; CDR3aa: CATSDFIDNEQFF
abundance: NA; j_gene: TRBJ1-2; d_gene: NA; v_gene: TRBV6-8; CDR3nt: TGTGCCAGCAGGGGAGACGGGTGGAACTATGGCTACACCTTC; CDR3aa: CASRGDGWNYGYTF
abundance: NA; j_gene: TRBJ2-1; d_gene: NA; v_gene: TRBV5-3; CDR3nt: TGTGCCAGAAGCAGAGGGGGGGCCTGTGAGCAGTTCTTC; CDR3aa: CARSRGGACEQFF
abundance: few; j_gene: TRBJ1-2; d_gene: NA; v_gene: TRBV7-8; CDR3nt: TGTGCCAGCAGCTTAGGCGGACAGCGGGGCTACACCTTC; CDR3aa: CASSLGGQRGYTF
abundance: many; j_gene: TRBJ2-1; d_gene: NA; v_gene: TRBV6-5; CDR3nt: TGTGCCAGCAGTTACTCTCGGGACGAGCAGTTCTTC; CDR3aa: CASSYSRDEQFF
abundance: few; j_gene: TRBJ2-6; d_gene: TRBD2; v_gene: TRBV9; CDR3nt: TGTGCCAGCAGCGTGTCCACTAGCGGGCGGGACATTAGCTCTGGGGCCAACGTCCTGACTTTC; CDR3aa: CASSVSTSGRDISSGANVLTF
abundance: NA; j_gene: TRBJ2-1; d_gene: NA; v_gene: TRBV24-1; CDR3nt: TGTGCCACCAGGCCCCGCGACCTTAAGGGCAATGAGCAGTTCTTC; CDR3aa: CATRPRDLKGNEQFF
abundance: few; j_gene: TRBJ1-2; d_gene: NA; v_gene: TRBV19; CDR3nt: TGTGCCAGTAGTATCGACAGGAGTCTATTCTATGGCTACACCTTC; CDR3aa: CASSIDRSLFYGYTF
abundance: many; j_gene: TRBJ2-3; d_gene: NA; v_gene: TRBV7-2; CDR3nt: TGTGCCAGCAGCCGGAGTGGGGCCTCGGGAGATACGCAGTATTTT; CDR3aa: CASSRSGASGDTQYF
abundance: NA; j_gene: TRBJ2-7; d_gene: TRBD2; v_gene: TRBV2; CDR3nt: TGTGCCAGCAGTGCGGGGGGGATTTTGGAGCAGTACTTC; CDR3aa: CASSAGGILEQYF
abundance: many; j_gene: TRBJ2-2; d_gene: TRBD2; v_gene: TRBV7-8; CDR3nt: TGTGCCAGCAGCTTAGCCGCGGGAGGGGCCGGGGAGCTGTTTTTT; CDR3aa: CASSLAAGGAGELFF
abundance: NA; j_gene: TRBJ2-2; d_gene: NA; v_gene: TRBV6-2/TRBV6-3; CDR3nt: TGTGCCAGCAGCACTGGACTCAACGGGGAGCTGTTTTTT; CDR3aa: CASSTGLNGELFF
abundance: NA; j_gene: TRBJ1-1; d_gene: NA; v_gene: TRBV12-3/TRBV12-4; CDR3nt: TGTGCCAGCAGTTCCAGCGACGGAAACACTGAAGCTTTCTTT; CDR3aa: CASSSSDGNTEAFF
abundance: NA; j_gene: TRBJ1-1; d_gene: NA; v_gene: TRBV7-9; CDR3nt: TGTGCCAGCAGCTTTCGGGGGGCCACTGAAGCTTTCTTT; CDR3aa: CASSFRGATEAFF
abundance: once; j_gene: TRBJ2-2; d_gene: NA; v_gene: TRBV9; CDR3nt: TGTGCCAGCAGCGCCCCCTTCGCCGGGGAGCTGTTTTTT; CDR3aa: CASSAPFAGELFF
abundance: NA; j_gene: TRBJ1-1; d_gene: NA; v_gene: TRBV19; CDR3nt: TGTGCCAGTAACCGTTTGTTGAACACTGAAGCTTTCTTT; CDR3aa: CASNRLLNTEAFF
abundance: NA; j_gene: TRBJ2-3; d_gene: NA; v_gene: TRBV2; CDR3nt: TGTGCCAGCAGTAAAAGGGTGGGAAGCACAGATACGCAGTATTTT; CDR3aa: CASSKRVGSTDTQYF
abundance: many; j_gene: TRBJ2-1; d_gene: NA; v_gene: TRBV7-2; CDR3nt: TGTGCCAGCAGCTTATTTGGGGGGGCGAATTACAATGAGCAGTTCTTC; CDR3aa: CASSLFGGANYNEQFF
abundance: NA; j_gene: TRBJ2-7; d_gene: NA; v_gene: TRBV20-1; CDR3nt: TGCAGTGCTAGGGCCGGGCGGACCACCTACGAGCAGTACTTC; CDR3aa: CSARAGRTTYEQYF
abundance: NA; j_gene: TRBJ1-5; d_gene: TRBD1; v_gene: TRBV6-5; CDR3nt: TGTGCCAGCAGTTACTCGGCCCCGGGACAGGGGGTTAGCAATCAGCCCCAGCATTTT; CDR3aa: CASSYSAPGQGVSNQPQHF
abundance: NA; j_gene: TRBJ2-5; d_gene: NA; v_gene: TRBV27; CDR3nt: TGTGCCAGCAGTTCCGGACAGAACCTAAGGGAGACCCAGTACTTC; CDR3aa: CASSSGQNLRETQYF
abundance: few; j_gene: TRBJ2-6; d_gene: NA; v_gene: TRBV7-9; CDR3nt: TGTGCCAGCCCTTACAGACTACCTTTCTCTGGGGCCAACGTCCTGACTTTC; CDR3aa: CASPYRLPFSGANVLTF
abundance: NA; j_gene: TRBJ2-7; d_gene: TRBD2; v_gene: TRBV20-1; CDR3nt: TGCAGTGCTAGGGGAGGGGCGTTTTACGAGCAGTACTTC; CDR3aa: CSARGGAFYEQYF
abundance: NA; j_gene: TRBJ2-5; d_gene: NA; v_gene: TRBV5-6; CDR3nt: TGTGCCAGCAGCTTGGGGCAGTCTTGGACCCAGTACTTC; CDR3aa: CASSLGQSWTQYF
abundance: few; j_gene: TRBJ2-2; d_gene: NA; v_gene: TRBV4-1; CDR3nt: TGCGCCAGCAGCCCCCAAGTCACCGGGGAGCTGTTTTTT; CDR3aa: CASSPQVTGELFF
abundance: many; j_gene: TRBJ2-2; d_gene: NA; v_gene: TRBV6-5; CDR3nt: TGTGCCAGCAGTTACGACAGCACCGGGGAGCTGTTTTTT; CDR3aa: CASSYDSTGELFF
abundance: few; j_gene: TRBJ2-7; d_gene: TRBD2; v_gene: TRBV12-3/TRBV12-4; CDR3nt: TGTGCCAGCAGTCCACTAGCGGGGGCAAAAGGCGAGCAGTACTTC; CDR3aa: CASSPLAGAKGEQYF
abundance: few; j_gene: TRBJ2-1; d_gene: NA; v_gene: TRBV28; CDR3nt: TGTGCCAGCTCGAGCTATGGACAGAAAAACAATGAGCAGTTCTTC; CDR3aa: CASSSYGQKNNEQFF
abundance: few; j_gene: TRBJ2-1; d_gene: NA; v_gene: TRBV12-5; CDR3nt: TGTGCTAGTACAGGAGACACAAGCACCGAGAATCCTCGATTCTACAATGAGCAGTTCTTC; CDR3aa: CASTGDTSTENPRFYNEQFF
abundance: NA; j_gene: TRBJ2-2; d_gene: NA; v_gene: TRBV6-1; CDR3nt: TGTGCCAGCAGCCCAGGTTGGTCGAACACCGGGGAGCTGTTTTTT; CDR3aa: CASSPGWSNTGELFF
abundance: NA; j_gene: TRBJ1-4; d_gene: NA; v_gene: TRBV7-9; CDR3nt: TGTGCCAGCAGCTTAATCTCGGCGGCTGAAAAACTGTTTTTT; CDR3aa: CASSLISAAEKLFF
abundance: NA; j_gene: TRBJ2-7; d_gene: NA; v_gene: TRBV5-1; CDR3nt: TGCGCCCTATGCTCCTGGAAATACGAGCAGTACTTC; CDR3aa: CALCSWKYEQYF
abundance: NA; j_gene: TRBJ1-5; d_gene: NA; v_gene: TRBV6-5; CDR3nt: TGTGCCAGCAGCCCTCTTTTGGGGCAGCCCCAGCATTTT; CDR3aa: CASSPLLGQPQHF
abundance: NA; j_gene: TRBJ1-1; d_gene: TRBD1; v_gene: TRBV6-2/TRBV6-3; CDR3nt: TGTGCCAGCAATTACCCTGGACAGGGAGACACTGAAGCTTTCTTT; CDR3aa: CASNYPGQGDTEAFF
abundance: NA; j_gene: TRBJ2-3; d_gene: NA; v_gene: TRBV29-1; CDR3nt: TGCAGCGTTGTGGCAGAACCAGATACGCAGTATTTT; CDR3aa: CSVVAEPDTQYF
abundance: many; j_gene: TRBJ1-4; d_gene: NA; v_gene: TRBV7-6; CDR3nt: TGTGCCAGCAGCCCCCGAGGAGGGTTAGAAAAACTGTTTTTT; CDR3aa: CASSPRGGLEKLFF
abundance: NA; j_gene: TRBJ1-6; d_gene: NA; v_gene: TRBV6-5; CDR3nt: TGTGCCAGCAGTTACGGTTCCGGGGAAAATTCACCCCTCCACTTT; CDR3aa: CASSYGSGENSPLHF
abundance: few; j_gene: TRBJ2-1; d_gene: NA; v_gene: TRBV29-1; CDR3nt: TGCAGCGTTGAACGAGGCACCCGGCTCTACAATGAGCAGTTCTTC; CDR3aa: CSVERGTRLYNEQFF
abundance: few; j_gene: TRBJ2-3; d_gene: NA; v_gene: TRBV6-8; CDR3nt: TGTGCCAGCAAGGCCCCGAACACAGATACGCAGTATTTT; CDR3aa: CASKAPNTDTQYF
abundance: few; j_gene: TRBJ2-7; d_gene: TRBD1; v_gene: TRBV10-3; CDR3nt: TGTGCCACCTGGGACAGGGACTCCTACGAGCAGTACTTC; CDR3aa: CATWDRDSYEQYF
abundance: NA; j_gene: TRBJ2-7; d_gene: NA; v_gene: TRBV9; CDR3nt: TGTGCCAGCAGCGTAGCTGACTCACTGGGGCCCGAGCAGTACTTC; CDR3aa: CASSVADSLGPEQYF
abundance: NA; j_gene: TRBJ2-5; d_gene: NA; v_gene: TRBV11-1; CDR3nt: TGTGCCAGCAGCTTAAACGGGGGCCCTATCCAAGAGACCCAGTACTTC; CDR3aa: CASSLNGGPIQETQYF
abundance: many; j_gene: TRBJ2-3; d_gene: NA; v_gene: TRBV7-2; CDR3nt: TGTGCCAGCAGCTTCACCGACAGGTCCCGAGCGCAGTATTTT; CDR3aa: CASSFTDRSRAQYF
abundance: few; j_gene: TRBJ2-2; d_gene: NA; v_gene: TRBV2; CDR3nt: TGTGCCAGCAAGGACACCGGTCGGGCCGGGGAGCTGTTTTTT; CDR3aa: CASKDTGRAGELFF
abundance: few; j_gene: TRBJ1-6; d_gene: NA; v_gene: TRBV25-1; CDR3nt: TGTGCCAGCAGTGAACAACAGGGAGCTTCACCCCTCCACTTT; CDR3aa: CASSEQQGASPLHF
abundance: NA; j_gene: TRBJ1-2; d_gene: NA; v_gene: TRBV24-1; CDR3nt: TGTGCCACCAGTGATTTACTCCAGGGGAGAGGATATGGCTACACCTTC; CDR3aa: CATSDLLQGRGYGYTF
abundance: NA; j_gene: TRBJ1-5; d_gene: NA; v_gene: TRBV20-1; CDR3nt: TGCAGTGCTAGGTTAAGGGGGAGTAGCAATCAGCCCCAGCATTTT; CDR3aa: CSARLRGSSNQPQHF
abundance: NA; j_gene: TRBJ1-3; d_gene: NA; v_gene: TRBV19; CDR3nt: TGTGCCAGTGTAATGTCGCTCGGACGAGAGAACACCATATATTTT; CDR3aa: CASVMSLGRENTIYF
abundance: NA; j_gene: TRBJ2-1; d_gene: NA; v_gene: TRBV2; CDR3nt: TGTGCCAGCAAGGCTAGCAGGAATGAGCAGTTCTTC; CDR3aa: CASKASRNEQFF